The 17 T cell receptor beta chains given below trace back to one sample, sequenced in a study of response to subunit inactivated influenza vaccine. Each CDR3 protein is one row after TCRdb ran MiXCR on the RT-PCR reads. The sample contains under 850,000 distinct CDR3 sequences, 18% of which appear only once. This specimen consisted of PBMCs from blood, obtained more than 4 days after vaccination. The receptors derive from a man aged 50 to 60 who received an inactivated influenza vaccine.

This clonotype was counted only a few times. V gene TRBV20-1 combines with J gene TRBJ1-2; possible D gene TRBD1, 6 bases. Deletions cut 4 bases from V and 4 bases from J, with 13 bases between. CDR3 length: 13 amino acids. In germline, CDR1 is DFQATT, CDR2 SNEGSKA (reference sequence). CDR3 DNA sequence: TGCAGTGCTATAGGACAGCCGGGCTATGGCTACACCTTC. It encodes CSAIGQPGYGYTF.

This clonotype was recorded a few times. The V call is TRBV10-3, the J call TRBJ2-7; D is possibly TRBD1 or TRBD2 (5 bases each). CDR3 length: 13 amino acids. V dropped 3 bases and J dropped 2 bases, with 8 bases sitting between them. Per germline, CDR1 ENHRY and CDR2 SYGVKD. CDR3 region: CAISEVGAYEQYF. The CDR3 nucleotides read TGTGCCATCAGTGAAGTGGGGGCCTACGAGCAGTACTTC.

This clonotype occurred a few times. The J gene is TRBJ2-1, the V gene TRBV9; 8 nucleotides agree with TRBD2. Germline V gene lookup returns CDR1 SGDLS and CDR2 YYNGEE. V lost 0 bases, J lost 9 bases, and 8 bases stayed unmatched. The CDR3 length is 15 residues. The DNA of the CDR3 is TGTGCCAGCAGCGTAGAAGGGACTAGTCGGGTTGAGCAGTTCTTC. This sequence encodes CASSVEGTSRVEQFF.

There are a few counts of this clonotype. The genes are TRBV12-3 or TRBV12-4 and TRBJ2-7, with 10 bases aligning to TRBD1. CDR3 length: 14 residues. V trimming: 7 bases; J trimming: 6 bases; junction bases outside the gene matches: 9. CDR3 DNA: TGTGCCAGCACAGGGACAGGGGTCCTTGGCGAGCAGTACTTC. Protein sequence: CASTGTGVLGEQYF.

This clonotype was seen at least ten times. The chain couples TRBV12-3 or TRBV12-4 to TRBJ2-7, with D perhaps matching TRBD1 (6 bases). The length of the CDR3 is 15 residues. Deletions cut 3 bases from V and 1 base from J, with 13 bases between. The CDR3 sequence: CASSFEGQGSYEQYF. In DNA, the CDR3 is TGTGCCAGCAGTTTTGAGGGGCAGGGGTCCTACGAGCAGTACTTC.

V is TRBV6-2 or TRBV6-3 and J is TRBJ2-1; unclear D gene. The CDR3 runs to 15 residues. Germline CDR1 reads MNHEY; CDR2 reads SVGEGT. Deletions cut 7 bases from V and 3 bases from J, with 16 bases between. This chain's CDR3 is CASTPSGAYYNEQFF. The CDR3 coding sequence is TGTGCCAGCACCCCCTCTGGTGCCTACTACAATGAGCAGTTCTTC.

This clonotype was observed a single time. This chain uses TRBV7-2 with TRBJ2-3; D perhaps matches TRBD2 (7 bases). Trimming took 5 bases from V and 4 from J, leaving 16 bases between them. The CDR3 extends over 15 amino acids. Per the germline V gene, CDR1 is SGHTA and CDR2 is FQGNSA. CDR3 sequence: CASSRLGAGADTQYF. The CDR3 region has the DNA TGTGCCAGCAGCCGTCTGGGGGCGGGGGCAGATACGCAGTATTTT.

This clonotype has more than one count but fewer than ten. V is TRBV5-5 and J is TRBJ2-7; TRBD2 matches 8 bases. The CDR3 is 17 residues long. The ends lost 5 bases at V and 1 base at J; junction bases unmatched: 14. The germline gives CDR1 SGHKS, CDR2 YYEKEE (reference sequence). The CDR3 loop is CASRLLLSGGASYEQYF. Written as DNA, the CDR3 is TGTGCCAGCAGGCTCCTTTTATCGGGGGGGGCATCCTACGAGCAGTACTTC.

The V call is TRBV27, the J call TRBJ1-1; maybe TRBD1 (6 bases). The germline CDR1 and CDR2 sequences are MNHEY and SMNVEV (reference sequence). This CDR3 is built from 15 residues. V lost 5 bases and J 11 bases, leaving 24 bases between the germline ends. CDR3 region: CASSTKINRVRRAFF. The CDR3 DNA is TGTGCCAGCAGTACTAAAATCAACAGGGTTAGGAGGGCTTTCTTT.

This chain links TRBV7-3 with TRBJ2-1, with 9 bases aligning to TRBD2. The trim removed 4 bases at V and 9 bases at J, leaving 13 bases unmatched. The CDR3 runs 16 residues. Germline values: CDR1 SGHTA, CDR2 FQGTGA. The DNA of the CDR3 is TGTGCCAGCAGCTCCCATGCTAGCGGGGTCAGGGTTGAGCAGTTCTTC. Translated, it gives CASSSHASGVRVEQFF.

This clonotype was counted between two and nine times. The CDR3 here is CSVEEDTGELFF. CDR3 DNA: TGCAGCGTTGAAGAAGACACCGGGGAGCTGTTTTTT. The chain employs TRBV29-1 and TRBJ2-2; D gene uncertain. This CDR3 is 12 amino acids long. Germline V CDR1 and CDR2: SQVTM, ANQGSEA. The V end was cut by 0 bases, the J end by 3 bases, with 2 bases between.

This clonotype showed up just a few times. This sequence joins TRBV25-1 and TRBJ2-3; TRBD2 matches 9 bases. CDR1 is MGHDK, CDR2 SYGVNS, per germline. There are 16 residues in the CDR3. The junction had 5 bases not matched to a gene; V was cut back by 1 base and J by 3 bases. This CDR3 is CASSESASGVTDTQYF. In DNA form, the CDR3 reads TGTGCCAGCAGTGAATCCGCTAGCGGGGTGACAGATACGCAGTATTTT.

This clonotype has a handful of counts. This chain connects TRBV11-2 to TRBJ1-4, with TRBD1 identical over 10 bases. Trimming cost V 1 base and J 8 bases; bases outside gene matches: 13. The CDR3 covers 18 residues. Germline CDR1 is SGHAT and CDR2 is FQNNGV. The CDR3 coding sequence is TGTGCCAGCAGCTTAGGTCCGACAGGGGGCGCATCGTGGGAAAAACTGTTTTTT. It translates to CASSLGPTGGASWEKLFF.

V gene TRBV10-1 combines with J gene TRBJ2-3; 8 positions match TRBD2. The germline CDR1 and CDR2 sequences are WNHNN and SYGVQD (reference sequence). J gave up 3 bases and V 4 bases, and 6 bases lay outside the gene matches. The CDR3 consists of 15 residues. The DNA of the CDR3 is TGCGCCAGCAGTGTTTTAGCGGGGATTACAGATACGCAGTATTTT. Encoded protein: CASSVLAGITDTQYF.

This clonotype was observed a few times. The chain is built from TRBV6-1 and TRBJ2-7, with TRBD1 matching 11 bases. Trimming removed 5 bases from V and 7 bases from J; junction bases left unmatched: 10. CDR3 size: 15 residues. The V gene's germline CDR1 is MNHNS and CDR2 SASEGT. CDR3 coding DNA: TGTGCCAGCAGTCGGGGGACAGGGGGTATACGGGAGCAGTACTTC. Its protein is CASSRGTGGIREQYF.

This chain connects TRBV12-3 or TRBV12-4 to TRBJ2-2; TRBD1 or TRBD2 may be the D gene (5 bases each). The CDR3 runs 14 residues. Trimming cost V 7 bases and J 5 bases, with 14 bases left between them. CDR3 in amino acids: CASTPGRATGELFF. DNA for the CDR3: TGTGCCAGCACCCCGGGACGGGCTACCGGGGAGCTGTTTTTT.

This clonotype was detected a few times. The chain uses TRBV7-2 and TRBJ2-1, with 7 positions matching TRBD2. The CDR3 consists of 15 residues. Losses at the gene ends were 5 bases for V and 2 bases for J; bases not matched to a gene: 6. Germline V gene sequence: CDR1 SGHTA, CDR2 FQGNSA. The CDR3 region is CASSGGGGAYNEQFF. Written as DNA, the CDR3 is TGTGCCAGCAGCGGGGGGGGAGGGGCCTACAATGAGCAGTTCTTC.